This TCR beta chain was identified in a study of blood T cells in healthy people across ages. This CDR3 contains 13 residues. The V gene's germline CDR1 is SGHVS and CDR2 FQNEAQ. V lost 3 bases, J lost 7 bases, and 10 bases lay in between. A J-beta primer mix and a sample-barcoded 5' primer were used in a second PCR of roughly 6 to 11 cycles. TCRdb called the 5' RACE reads again in MiXCR, with one record for every CDR3 protein. The table includes about 590,000 distinct CDR3 sequences, approximately 30% detected once. The rearrangement joins TRBV7-8 to TRBJ2-1; D is uncertain. Sequences were obtained from blood. This clonotype was sampled from a woman aged 80 or older in good health. In nucleotides, the CDR3 is TGTGCCAGCAGCTTCTTACCTTGGAATGAGCAGTTCTTC. This codes for CASSFLPWNEQFF.